This T cell receptor beta chain was recovered during a study of shared clonotypes between healthy human individuals. Repertoires were generated with immunoSEQ multiplex PCR, while TCRdb's copy carries only in-frame clones and drops some. Of fewer than 150,000 clones listed, about 63% were seen once; the top ten hold about 26%. Everyone who donated was a Caucasian adult who lived in Nashville, Tennessee. General study results and limits: Estimated richness was generally greater in naive than memory subsets.

In regard to this clone: What it binds is unknown.

Trimming pared 2 bases from V and 4 bases from J, leaving 12 bases between. The CDR3 has 15 residues. Germline V gene sequence: CDR1 SGHRS, CDR2 YFSETQ. The clonotype comes from a woman in her thirties in good health. The sample comprised memory CD8+ T cells sorted from blood. Subset here: CD45RO+ cells pooled with CCR7-negative TemRA cells. The rearrangement links TRBV5-1 to TRBJ2-2, with D perhaps matching TRBD1 (7 bases). CDR3 sequence reads: CASSFDREATGELFF. The CDR3, as DNA: TGCGCCAGCAGCTTCGACAGGGAGGCCACCGGGGAGCTGTTTTTT.